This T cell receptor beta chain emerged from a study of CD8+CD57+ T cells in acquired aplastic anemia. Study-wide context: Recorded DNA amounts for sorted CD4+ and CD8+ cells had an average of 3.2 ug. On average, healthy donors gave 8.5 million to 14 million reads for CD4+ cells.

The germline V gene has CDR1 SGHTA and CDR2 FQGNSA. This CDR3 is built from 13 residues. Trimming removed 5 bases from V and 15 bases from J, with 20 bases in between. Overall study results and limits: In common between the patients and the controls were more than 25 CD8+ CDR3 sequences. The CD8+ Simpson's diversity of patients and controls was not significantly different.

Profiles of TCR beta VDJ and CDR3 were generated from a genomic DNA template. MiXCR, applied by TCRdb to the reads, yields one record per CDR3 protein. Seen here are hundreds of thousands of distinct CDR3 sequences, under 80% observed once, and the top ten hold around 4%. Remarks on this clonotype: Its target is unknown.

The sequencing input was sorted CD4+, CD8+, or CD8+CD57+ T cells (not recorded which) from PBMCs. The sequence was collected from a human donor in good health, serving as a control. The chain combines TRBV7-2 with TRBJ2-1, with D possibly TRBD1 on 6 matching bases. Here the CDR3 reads CASSIMDSSQPFF. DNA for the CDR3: TGTGCCAGCAGCATAATGGACAGTTCCCAGCCGTTCTTC.